This TCR beta chain is from a study of shared clonotypes between healthy human individuals. On the study more broadly: Researchers assigned three CD4 naive, three CD4 memory, two CD8 naive and one CD8 memory plate to each donor.

Into CD45RA+ naive and CD45RA-negative memory subsets, the CD4+ cells were split. Method: immunoSEQ multiplex PCR; TCRdb's copy keeps in-frame clones and lacks some. The sample lists 400,000 to 600,000 clones, around 96% seen once, with about 0.06% in the top ten. General study results and limits: Naive CD4 clonotypes overlapped across a few donors at 4.5% to 5.5%. Unshared clonotypes carried lower generation probabilities than those common to all four donors.

Germline CDR1 reads LNHNV; CDR2 reads YYDKDF (reference sequence). CDR3 length: 16 residues. Trimming stripped 1 base from V and 4 bases from J, with 14 bases between. A note on this clone: Its matching antigen is unknown.

The receptor's source is a woman aged 30 to 39 in good health. Material for sequencing was naive CD4+ T cells sorted from blood. The subset was: CD45RA+ positively selected. This chain joins TRBV15 and TRBJ2-1; weak D call: TRBD2 (6 bases). CDR3 sequence: CATSRAWTKKYNEQFF. In DNA form, the CDR3 reads TGTGCCACCAGCAGAGCCTGGACTAAAAAGTACAATGAGCAGTTCTTC.